These 26 T cell receptor beta chains were sequenced from one sample in a study of T cell changes during pregnancy in multiple sclerosis (dated by TCRdb to between 2017 and 2020). The library was produced with the immunoSEQ multiplex PCR assay. In TCRdb, the immuneACCESS table is reduced to in-frame sequences with V and J assigned. These tables do not hold every clone; where another copy was compared, an unresolved V gene accounts for under half, and the others remain unexplained. This sample gives under 60,000 clones in total; roughly 92% of them show up just once. Around 0.25% of the sample is held by the ten biggest clonotypes. Sequenced here: CD4+ T cells from peripheral blood mononuclear cells, sampled in the third trimester of pregnancy. These receptors were obtained from a female donor with multiple sclerosis, enrolled in a pregnancy study.

The chain carries TRBV7-9 and TRBJ1-1; 7 bases match TRBD1. Germline V gene lookup returns CDR1 SEHNR and CDR2 FQNEAQ (reference sequence). J gave up 5 bases and V 3 bases, and 3 bases lay outside the gene matches. This CDR3 has 13 residues. The CDR3 here is CASSFDRETEAFF. DNA of the CDR3: TGTGCCAGCAGCTTCGACAGGGAAACTGAAGCTTTCTTT.

This rearrangement joins TRBV29-1 to TRBJ2-2; unclear D gene. Trimming removed 4 bases from V and 8 bases from J, with 8 bases in between. The CDR3 has 11 amino acids. Germline CDR1 and CDR2: SQVTM and ANQGSEA. For the CDR3, the DNA is TGCAGCGTTGCCGCGTTTGGGGAGCTGTTTTTT. Amino acids: CSVAAFGELFF.

The DNA for the CDR3 is TGTGCCAGCAGCCAAGTAGACAATAGGGGGCGCGACTATGGCTACACCTTC. It translates to CASSQVDNRGRDYGYTF. This chain links TRBV4-2 with TRBJ1-2, with 7 bases matching TRBD1. The CDR3 has 17 residues. V was clipped by 1 base and J by 3 bases; unmatched bases: 11. Germline values: CDR1 LGHNA, CDR2 YNFKEQ.

The J gene is TRBJ2-2, the V gene TRBV5-6; tentatively, D is TRBD2 (6 bases). Germline V CDR1 and CDR2: SGHDT, YYEEEE. The CDR3 length is 14 residues. Trimming took 2 bases from V and 6 from J, leaving 11 bases between them. The CDR3 loop is CASSLPGLPGELFF. In nucleotides, the CDR3 is TGTGCCAGCAGCTTACCGGGACTTCCCGGGGAGCTGTTTTTT.

The V call is TRBV4-2, the J call TRBJ2-7, with 10 bases matching TRBD2. This CDR3 contains 15 residues. J was trimmed by 7 bases and V by 0 bases; bases with no gene match: 6. The germline CDR1 and CDR2 sequences are LGHNA and YNFKEQ. The CDR3 region is CASSQDLAGEREQYF. In nucleotides, the CDR3 is TGTGCCAGCAGCCAAGATCTAGCGGGGGAAAGGGAGCAGTACTTC.

The chain combines TRBV5-1 with TRBJ2-7; D gene ambiguous. Germline CDR1 and CDR2: SGHRS and YFSETQ. V lost 4 bases and J lost 6, with 17 bases in between. This CDR3 is built from 14 residues. The CDR3 loop reads CASSQALNLGEQYF. As DNA, the CDR3 is TGCGCCAGCAGCCAAGCCTTAAATCTTGGCGAGCAGTACTTC.

A single count supports this clone. V is TRBV19 and J is TRBJ2-2; no clear D gene. Trimming removed 2 bases at V and 7 bases at J, with 5 bases between. This CDR3 is 12 amino acids long. Looked up from germline, CDR1 is LNHDA and CDR2 is SQIVND (reference sequence). CDR3 DNA sequence: TGTGCCAGTAGTATATCTAGCGGGGAGCTGTTTTTT. Encoded protein: CASSISSGELFF. The full variable domain, completed using reference TRBV19 and TRBJ2-2, is DGGITQSPKYLFRKEGQNVTLSCEQNLNHDAMYWYRQDPGQGLRLIYYSQIVNDFQKGDIAEGYSVSREKKESFPLTVTSAQKNPTAFYLCASSISSGELFFGEGSRLTVL.

The J gene is TRBJ1-1, the V gene TRBV6-5; tentative D call: TRBD1 (5 bases). In germline, CDR1 is MNHEY, CDR2 SVGAGI. The CDR3 runs 12 residues. With 11 bases removed from V and 2 bases from J, the gap between germline ends came to 12 bases. The CDR3 spells CAASTGNTEAFF. Written as DNA, the CDR3 is TGTGCCGCTTCAACAGGTAACACTGAAGCTTTCTTT.

This chain joins TRBV30 and TRBJ2-3, with D possibly matching TRBD2 (6 bases). V was trimmed by 4 bases and J by 6 bases, leaving 14 bases between them. The CDR3 contains 13 residues. Germline V lookup: CDR1 GTSNPN, CDR2 SVGIG (reference sequence). DNA of the CDR3: TGTGCCTGGAACGCGGGACGGGTGGATACGCAGTATTTT. It translates to CAWNAGRVDTQYF.

The V call is TRBV29-1, the J call TRBJ2-1; 7 bases agree with TRBD2. There are 14 residues in the CDR3. Germline V gives CDR1 SQVTM, CDR2 ANQGSEA. CDR3 coding DNA: TGCAGTCTCCTTAGGCCGGGACTAACAAATGAGCAGTTCTTC. This translates into CSLLRPGLTNEQFF.

The chain combines TRBV6-5 with TRBJ1-1, with 7 bases lining up with TRBD1. Germline V gene data show CDR1 as MNHEY and CDR2 as SVGAGI. The CDR3 length is 14 residues. Germline trimming cut 6 bases from V and 0 bases from J; bases unmatched to any gene: 4. CDR3 sequence (DNA): TGTGCCAGCAGCCTAGACAGGGTGAACACTGAAGCTTTCTTT. It translates to CASSLDRVNTEAFF.

This chain links TRBV18 with TRBJ1-3, with TRBD1 identical over 10 bases. Germline V gene sequence: CDR1 KGHSH, CDR2 LQKENI. The CDR3 sequence is 18 residues long. With 6 bases clipped from V and 0 bases from J, the junction kept 11 bases outside the gene matches. Written as DNA, the CDR3 is TGTGCCAGCTCCACAGGGACAGGGGACCTCAGCTCTGGAAACACCATATATTTT. This sequence encodes CASSTGTGDLSSGNTIYF.

This clone was counted only a few times. The chain couples TRBV7-2 to TRBJ1-2; tentative D call: TRBD1 (5 bases). Looked up from germline, CDR1 is SGHTA and CDR2 is FQGNSA. The CDR3 contains 15 residues. The V gene lost 5 bases and the J gene lost 2 bases, with 15 bases spanning the gap. For the CDR3, the DNA is TGTGCCAGCAGCCTACGGCCGGGACTAAACTATGGCTACACCTTC. Translating it yields CASSLRPGLNYGYTF.

The chain combines TRBV7-6 with TRBJ1-6; 11 bases are a match to TRBD1. CDR3 length: 15 amino acids. Germline V CDR1 and CDR2: SGHVS, FNYEAQ. J lost 10 bases, V lost 5 bases, and 7 bases had no gene match. For the CDR3, the DNA is TGTGCCAGCAGCCTCAGGACAGGGGGCTGGTCACCCCTCCACTTT. Translating gives CASSLRTGGWSPLHF.

This clone showed up just once. The chain uses TRBV7-9 and TRBJ1-2, with 10 nucleotides matching TRBD1. The CDR3 is made up of 14 amino acids. Trimming took 5 bases from V and 2 from J; bases not matched to a gene: 2. From germline, CDR1 is SEHNR and CDR2 FQNEAQ (reference sequence). The CDR3 DNA follows: TGTGCCAGCAGCCTGGGACAGGGGAACTATGGCTACACCTTC. Protein product: CASSLGQGNYGYTF.

This chain joins TRBV5-4 and TRBJ1-4; the D is unclear. This CDR3 has 15 amino acids. The ends were cut back, 3 bases at V and 10 bases at J, with 19 bases in the middle. The germline gives CDR1 SGHNT, CDR2 YYREEE (reference sequence). CDR3: CASSSGGEPVGKLFF. The CDR3 bases are TGTGCCAGCAGCTCTGGCGGAGAGCCGGTTGGAAAACTGTTTTTT.

The chain employs TRBV5-8 and TRBJ2-1; 11 positions match TRBD2. The CDR3 loop spans 15 amino acids. The V and J ends lost 4 bases and 4 bases, in that order; junction bases with no gene match: 4. Per the germline V gene, CDR1 is SGHTS and CDR2 is YDEGEE. The CDR3 protein is CASSPGTSGYNEQFF. CDR3 in DNA: TGTGCCAGCAGCCCGGGGACTAGCGGTTACAATGAGCAGTTCTTC. Drawing the rest from reference TRBV5-8 and TRBJ2-1, the complete variable domain is EAGVTQSPTHLIKTRGQQATLRCSPISGHTSVYWYQQALGLGLQFLLWYDEGEERNRGNFPPRFSGRQFPNYSSELNVNALELEDSALYLCASSPGTSGYNEQFFGPGTRLTVL.

This chain joins TRBV7-9 and TRBJ1-5; 8 bases are a match to TRBD1. The J segment lost 7 bases and the V segment lost 5 bases, leaving 4 bases of the junction unmatched. The CDR3 extends over 13 amino acids. Germline V gene lookup returns CDR1 SEHNR and CDR2 FQNEAQ (reference sequence). CDR3 residues: CASSQGAEQPQHF. For the CDR3, the DNA is TGTGCCAGCAGCCAGGGGGCAGAACAGCCCCAGCATTTT.

The chain recombines TRBV18 with TRBJ1-1; D unclear. There are 14 residues in the CDR3. Germline assignment: CDR1 KGHSH and CDR2 LQKENI. The V and J ends lost 3 bases and 2 bases respectively, with 10 bases between them. The CDR3 sequence: CASSPFQDNTEAFF. CDR3 in DNA: TGTGCCAGCTCACCGTTTCAGGATAACACTGAAGCTTTCTTT.

The DNA of the CDR3 is TGTGCCAGTAGTGGCAGGGAGGGATATGCAACTAATGAAAAACTGTTTTTT. Amino acid sequence: CASSGREGYATNEKLFF. The chain is built from TRBV19 and TRBJ1-4; the D gene is possibly TRBD1 (5 bases). The ends were cut back, 5 bases at V and 0 bases at J, with 16 bases in the middle. This CDR3 contains 17 residues. CDR1 and CDR2 from the germline V gene are LNHDA and SQIVND (reference sequence). Based on the CDR3 plus reference TRBV19 and TRBJ1-4, the full variable domain is DGGITQSPKYLFRKEGQNVTLSCEQNLNHDAMYWYRQDPGQGLRLIYYSQIVNDFQKGDIAEGYSVSREKKESFPLTVTSAQKNPTAFYLCASSGREGYATNEKLFFGSGTQLSVL.

This chain connects TRBV10-3 to TRBJ2-5, with TRBD2 identical over 7 bases. Germline V gene sequence: CDR1 ENHRY, CDR2 SYGVKD. V shed 5 bases and J 4 bases; nucleotides not matched to a gene: 1. This CDR3 is built from 12 residues. In nucleotides, the CDR3 is TGTGCCATCAGTACTAGCGTAGAGACCCAGTACTTC. Translating gives CAISTSVETQYF.

The J gene is TRBJ2-7, the V gene TRBV27, with 7 bases fitting TRBD2. CDR1 is MNHEY and CDR2 is SMNVEV in the germline V gene (reference sequence). This CDR3 is 16 amino acids long. V lost 5 bases, J lost 2 bases, and 12 bases stayed unmatched. The CDR3 region is CASSPSQRGHPYEQYF. CDR3 nucleotide sequence: TGTGCCAGCAGTCCCTCCCAGCGGGGCCACCCCTACGAGCAGTACTTC.

The rearrangement uses TRBV28 and TRBJ2-3; D remains unclear. Germline assignment: CDR1 MDHEN and CDR2 SYDVKM. V was trimmed by 3 bases and J by 0 bases, leaving 7 bases between them. The CDR3 totals 14 residues. The CDR3 is CASSLPVSTDTQYF. CDR3 nucleotides: TGTGCCAGCAGTTTGCCAGTTAGCACAGATACGCAGTATTTT.

This chain joins TRBV19 and TRBJ1-5; 10 bases align to TRBD1. The CDR3 length is 16 residues. The germline V gene has CDR1 LNHDA and CDR2 SQIVND (reference sequence). V lost 4 bases and J lost 4; bases outside the gene matches: 7. As DNA, the CDR3 is TGTGCCAGTAGTACCACTTGGACAGGGGGAAATCAGCCCCAGCATTTT. Amino acids: CASSTTWTGGNQPQHF. Together with reference TRBV19 and TRBJ1-5, the CDR3 gives the full variable domain: DGGITQSPKYLFRKEGQNVTLSCEQNLNHDAMYWYRQDPGQGLRLIYYSQIVNDFQKGDIAEGYSVSREKKESFPLTVTSAQKNPTAFYLCASSTTWTGGNQPQHFGDGTRLSIL.

The V call is TRBV7-9, the J call TRBJ2-1; 8 positions agree with TRBD2. The CDR3 sequence is 15 residues long. Trimming removed 5 bases from V and 6 bases from J; junction bases left unmatched: 9. Germline lookup yields CDR1 SEHNR and CDR2 FQNEAQ (reference sequence). The CDR3 sequence: CASSPAGGASNEQFF. The DNA of the CDR3 is TGTGCCAGCAGCCCTGCGGGGGGCGCGAGCAATGAGCAGTTCTTC.

The rearrangement links TRBV30 to TRBJ2-3, with 8 bases fitting TRBD1. The V and J ends lost 5 bases and 3 bases, in that order; junction bases with no gene match: 1. Germline lookup yields CDR1 GTSNPN and CDR2 SVGIG (reference sequence). There are 12 residues in the CDR3. The CDR3 loop is CAWDRGTDTQYF. In nucleotides, the CDR3 is TGTGCCTGGGACAGGGGAACAGATACGCAGTATTTT.